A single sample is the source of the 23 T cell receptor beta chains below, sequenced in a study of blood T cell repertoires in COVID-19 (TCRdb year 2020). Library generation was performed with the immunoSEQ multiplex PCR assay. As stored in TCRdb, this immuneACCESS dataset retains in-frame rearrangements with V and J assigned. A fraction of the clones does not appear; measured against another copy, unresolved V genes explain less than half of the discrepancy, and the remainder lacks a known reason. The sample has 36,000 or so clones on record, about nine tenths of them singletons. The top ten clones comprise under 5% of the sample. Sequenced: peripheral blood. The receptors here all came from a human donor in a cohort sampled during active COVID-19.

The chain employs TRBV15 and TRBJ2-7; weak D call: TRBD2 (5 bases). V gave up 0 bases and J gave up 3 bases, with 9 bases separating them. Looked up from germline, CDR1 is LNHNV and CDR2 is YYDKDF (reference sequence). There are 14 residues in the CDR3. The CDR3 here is CATSRDWAGYEQYF. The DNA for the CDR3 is TGTGCCACCAGCAGAGATTGGGCGGGCTACGAGCAGTACTTC.

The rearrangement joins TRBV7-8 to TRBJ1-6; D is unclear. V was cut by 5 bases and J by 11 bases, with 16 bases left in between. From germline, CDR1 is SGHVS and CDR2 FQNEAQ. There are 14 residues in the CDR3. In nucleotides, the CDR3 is TGTGCCAGCAGCCCCGTATCCCCGCTAGCACCCCTCCACTTT. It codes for CASSPVSPLAPLHF. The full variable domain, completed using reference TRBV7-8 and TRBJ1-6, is GAGVSQSPRYKVAKRGQDVALRCDPISGHVSLFWYQQALGQGPEFLTYFQNEAQLDKSGLPSDRFFAERPEGSVSTLKIQRTQQEDSAVYLCASSPVSPLAPLHFGNGTRLTVT.

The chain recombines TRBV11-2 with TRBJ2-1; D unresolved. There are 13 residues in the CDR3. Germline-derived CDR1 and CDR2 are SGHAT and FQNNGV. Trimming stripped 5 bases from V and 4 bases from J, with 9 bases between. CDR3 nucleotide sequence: TGTGCCAGCAGCAAGCCGGGTTACAATGAGCAGTTCTTC. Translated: CASSKPGYNEQFF.

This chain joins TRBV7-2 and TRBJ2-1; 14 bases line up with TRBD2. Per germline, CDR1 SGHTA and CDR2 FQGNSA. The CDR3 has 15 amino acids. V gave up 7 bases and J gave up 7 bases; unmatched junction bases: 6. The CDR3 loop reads CASNARTSGRNEQFF. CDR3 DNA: TGTGCCAGCAACGCACGGACTAGCGGGAGGAATGAGCAGTTCTTC.

The CDR3 DNA is TGTGCCAGCAGCTTGAAGACAGGGGGCGCGAACACTGAAGCTTTCTTT. It codes for CASSLKTGGANTEAFF. The chain uses TRBV5-4 and TRBJ1-1, with TRBD1 matching 10 bases. The V and J ends lost 1 base and 1 base, in that order; junction bases with no gene match: 4. CDR3 length equals 16 residues. Germline CDR1 is SGHNT and CDR2 is YYREEE (reference sequence).

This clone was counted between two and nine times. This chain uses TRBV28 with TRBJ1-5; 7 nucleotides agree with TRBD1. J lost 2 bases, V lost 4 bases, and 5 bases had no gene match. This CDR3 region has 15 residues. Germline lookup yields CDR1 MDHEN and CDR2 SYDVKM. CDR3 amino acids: CASSSTGSGNQPQHF. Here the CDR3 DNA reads TGTGCCAGCAGTTCGACAGGGAGTGGCAATCAGCCCCAGCATTTT. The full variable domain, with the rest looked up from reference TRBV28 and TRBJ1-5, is DVKVTQSSRYLVKRTGEKVFLECVQDMDHENMFWYRQDPGLGLRLIYFSYDVKMKEKGDIPEGYSVSREKKERFSLILESASTNQTSMYLCASSSTGSGNQPQHFGDGTRLSIL.

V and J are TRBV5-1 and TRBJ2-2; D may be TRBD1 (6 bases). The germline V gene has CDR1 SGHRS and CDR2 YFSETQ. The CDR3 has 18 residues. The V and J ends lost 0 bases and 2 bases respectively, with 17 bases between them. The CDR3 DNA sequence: TGCGCCAGCAGCTTGGCAGGCAGGGGATCGTTTAACACCGGGGAGCTGTTTTTT. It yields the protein CASSLAGRGSFNTGELFF.

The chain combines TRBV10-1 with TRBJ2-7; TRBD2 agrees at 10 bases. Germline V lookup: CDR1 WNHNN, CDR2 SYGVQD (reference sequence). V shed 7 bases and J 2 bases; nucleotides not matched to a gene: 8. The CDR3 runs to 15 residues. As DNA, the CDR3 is TGCGCCAGCAACACCCGAGGACTAGCGGCCTACGAGCAGTACTTC. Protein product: CASNTRGLAAYEQYF.

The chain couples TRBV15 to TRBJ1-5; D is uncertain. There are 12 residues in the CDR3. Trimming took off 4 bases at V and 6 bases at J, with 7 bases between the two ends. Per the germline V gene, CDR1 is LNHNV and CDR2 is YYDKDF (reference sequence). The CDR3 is CATSTTFQPQHF. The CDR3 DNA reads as TGTGCCACCAGCACGACATTTCAGCCCCAGCATTTT.

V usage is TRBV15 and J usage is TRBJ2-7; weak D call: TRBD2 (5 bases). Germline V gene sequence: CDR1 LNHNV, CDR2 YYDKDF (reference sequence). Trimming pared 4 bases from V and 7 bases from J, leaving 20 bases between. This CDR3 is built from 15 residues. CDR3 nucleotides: TGTGCCACCAGCACAGCCCCTCGAGGGTCTCTGGAGCAGTACTTC. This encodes CATSTAPRGSLEQYF.

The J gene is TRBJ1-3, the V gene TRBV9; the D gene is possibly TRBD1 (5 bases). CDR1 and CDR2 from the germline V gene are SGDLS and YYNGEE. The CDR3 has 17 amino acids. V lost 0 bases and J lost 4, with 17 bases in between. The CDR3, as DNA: TGTGCCAGCAGCGTAGCTGGCGGGGGATGGGGGGGAAACACCATATATTTT. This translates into CASSVAGGGWGGNTIYF.

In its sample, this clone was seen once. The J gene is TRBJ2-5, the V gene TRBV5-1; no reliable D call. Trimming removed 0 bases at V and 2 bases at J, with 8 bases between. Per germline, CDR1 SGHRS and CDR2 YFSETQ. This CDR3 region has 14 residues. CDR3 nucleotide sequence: TGCGCCAGCAGCTTGGACACACCTCAAGAGACCCAGTACTTC. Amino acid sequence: CASSLDTPQETQYF.

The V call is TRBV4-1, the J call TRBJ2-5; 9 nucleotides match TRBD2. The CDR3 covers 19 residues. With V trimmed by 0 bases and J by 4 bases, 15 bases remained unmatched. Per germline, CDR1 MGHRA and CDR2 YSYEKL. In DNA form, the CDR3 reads TGCGCCAGCAGCCAAGATGGGCCTAGCGGGATGTCTTCGGGAGAGACCCAGTACTTC. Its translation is CASSQDGPSGMSSGETQYF.

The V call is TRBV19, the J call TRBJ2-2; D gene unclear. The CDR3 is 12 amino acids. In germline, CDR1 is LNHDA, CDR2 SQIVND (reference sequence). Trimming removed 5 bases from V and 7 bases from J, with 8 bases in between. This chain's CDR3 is CASSFVVGELFF. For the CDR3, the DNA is TGTGCCAGTAGTTTCGTCGTCGGGGAGCTGTTTTTT.

CDR3 in DNA: TGTGCCAGCAGCTTGGACAGGAGCATGAACACTGAAGCTTTCTTT. The encoded protein is CASSLDRSMNTEAFF. V usage is TRBV5-5 and J usage is TRBJ1-1, with TRBD1 as a possible D gene (5 bases). The CDR3 is 15 amino acids. The ends were cut back, 0 bases at V and 0 bases at J, with 9 bases in the middle. CDR1 and CDR2 from the germline V gene are SGHKS and YYEKEE (reference sequence).

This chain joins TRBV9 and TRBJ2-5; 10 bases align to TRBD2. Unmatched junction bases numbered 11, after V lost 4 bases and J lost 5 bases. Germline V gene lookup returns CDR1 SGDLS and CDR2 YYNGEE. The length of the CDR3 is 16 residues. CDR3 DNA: TGTGCCAGCAGCTTCAGAGCGGGAGGGCCGTTGGAGACCCAGTACTTC. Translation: CASSFRAGGPLETQYF. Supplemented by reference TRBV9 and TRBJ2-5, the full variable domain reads DSGVTQTPKHLITATGQRVTLRCSPRSGDLSVYWYQQSLDQGLQFLIQYYNGEERAKGNILERFSAQQFPDLHSELNLSSLELGDSALYFCASSFRAGGPLETQYFGPGTRLLVL.

CDR3 loop: CAWSVNRGNYGYTF. In DNA, the CDR3 is TGTGCCTGGAGTGTTAACAGGGGTAACTATGGCTACACCTTC. The V gene is TRBV30, the J gene TRBJ1-2, with 7 bases fitting TRBD1. V gave up 0 bases and J gave up 1 base; unmatched junction bases: 2. Germline V CDR1 and CDR2: GTSNPN, SVGIG (reference sequence). CDR3 length equals 14 residues. The complete variable domain, with remaining parts taken from reference TRBV30 and TRBJ1-2, reads SQTIHQWPATLVQPVGSPLSLECTVEGTSNPNLYWYRQAAGRGLQLLFYSVGIGQISSEVPQNLSASRPQDRQFILSSKKLLLSDSGFYLCAWSVNRGNYGYTFGSGTRLTVV.

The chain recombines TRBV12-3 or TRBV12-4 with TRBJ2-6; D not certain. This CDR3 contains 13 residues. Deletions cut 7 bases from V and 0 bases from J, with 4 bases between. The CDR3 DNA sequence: TGTGCCAGCACCATCTCTGGGGCCAACGTCCTGACTTTC. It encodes CASTISGANVLTF.

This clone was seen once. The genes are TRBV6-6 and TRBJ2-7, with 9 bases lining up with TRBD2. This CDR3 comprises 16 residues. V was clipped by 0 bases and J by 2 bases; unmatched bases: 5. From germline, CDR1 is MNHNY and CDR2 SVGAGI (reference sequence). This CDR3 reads CASSYSTQRGAYEQYF. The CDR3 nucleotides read TGTGCCAGCAGTTACTCAACCCAGCGGGGGGCCTACGAGCAGTACTTC.

DNA of the CDR3: TGTGCCAGCAGTTTCTACAGGGGTGGTGATCAGCCCCAGCATTTT. Translating gives CASSFYRGGDQPQHF. The chain joins TRBV27 to TRBJ1-5; 7 nucleotides line up with TRBD1. Germline loops: CDR1 MNHEY, CDR2 SMNVEV (reference sequence). Unmatched junction bases numbered 7, after V lost 3 bases and J lost 5 bases. The CDR3 extends over 15 amino acids.

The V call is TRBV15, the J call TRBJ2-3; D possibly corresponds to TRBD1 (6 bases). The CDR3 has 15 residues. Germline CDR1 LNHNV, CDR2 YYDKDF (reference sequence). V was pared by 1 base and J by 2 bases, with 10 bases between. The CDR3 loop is CATSRGAGATDTQYF. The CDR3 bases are TGTGCCACCAGCAGAGGGGCAGGGGCCACAGATACGCAGTATTTT.

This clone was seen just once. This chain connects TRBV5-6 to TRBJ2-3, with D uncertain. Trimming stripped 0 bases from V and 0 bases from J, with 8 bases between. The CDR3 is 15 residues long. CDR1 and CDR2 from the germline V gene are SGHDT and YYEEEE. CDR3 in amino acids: CASSLGPRSTDTQYF. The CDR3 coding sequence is TGTGCCAGCAGCTTGGGACCCAGGAGCACAGATACGCAGTATTTT.

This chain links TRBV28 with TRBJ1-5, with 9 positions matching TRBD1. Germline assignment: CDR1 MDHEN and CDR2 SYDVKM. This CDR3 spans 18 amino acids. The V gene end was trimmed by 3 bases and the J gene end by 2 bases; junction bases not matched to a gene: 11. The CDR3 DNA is TGTGCCAGCAGTTTGGGGGGGACAGGGTCGGTTGGCAATCAGCCCCAGCATTTT. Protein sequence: CASSLGGTGSVGNQPQHF.